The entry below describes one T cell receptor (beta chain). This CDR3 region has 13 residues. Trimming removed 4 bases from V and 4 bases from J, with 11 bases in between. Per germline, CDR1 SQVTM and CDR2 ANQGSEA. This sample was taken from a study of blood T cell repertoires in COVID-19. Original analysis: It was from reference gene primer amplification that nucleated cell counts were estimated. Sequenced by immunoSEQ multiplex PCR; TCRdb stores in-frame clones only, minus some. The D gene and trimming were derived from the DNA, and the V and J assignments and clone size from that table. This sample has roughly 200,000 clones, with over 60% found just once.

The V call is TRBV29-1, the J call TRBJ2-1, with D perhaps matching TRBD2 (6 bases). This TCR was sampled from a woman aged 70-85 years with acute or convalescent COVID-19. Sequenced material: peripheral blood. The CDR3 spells CSVGEGGYNEQFF. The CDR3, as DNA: TGCAGCGTTGGGGAAGGAGGGTACAATGAGCAGTTCTTC.